This T cell receptor (beta chain) was sequenced for a study of T cells expressing NK-cell markers. Study summary: Each TCR beta repertoire originated in sorted T cells that were CD3+CD56+NKG2C+, CD3+CD56+NKG2C- or CD3+CD56-NKG2C+. Just one sequenced donor of eight was HCMV-seronegative, while seven were seropositive.

Notes on this clonotype: The target antigen is unknown.

Germline V gives CDR1 MGHRA, CDR2 YSYEKL. The CDR3 sequence is 17 residues long. 5'RACE template switching built TCR beta cDNA with unique molecular identifiers. From its re-call of the 5' RACE reads, TCRdb lists each CDR3 protein once, without DNA. This listing includes about 430,000 distinct CDR3 sequences. Study results and limitations: In several donors, dominant clonotypes made up roughly 28.3-65% of CD3+CD56-NKG2C+ cells.

The chain joins TRBV4-1 to TRBJ2-1; checking the TCRdb D call of TRBD2 is not possible without DNA. The sequence was obtained from a woman aged 45 to 65 in good health. Sequences were obtained from blood T cells: a sorted CD56 or NKG2C T cell subset, CD4+ or CD8+ T cells, or bulk PBMC T cells (not recorded which). The CDR3 loop reads CASSQEGLAGLYNEQFF.